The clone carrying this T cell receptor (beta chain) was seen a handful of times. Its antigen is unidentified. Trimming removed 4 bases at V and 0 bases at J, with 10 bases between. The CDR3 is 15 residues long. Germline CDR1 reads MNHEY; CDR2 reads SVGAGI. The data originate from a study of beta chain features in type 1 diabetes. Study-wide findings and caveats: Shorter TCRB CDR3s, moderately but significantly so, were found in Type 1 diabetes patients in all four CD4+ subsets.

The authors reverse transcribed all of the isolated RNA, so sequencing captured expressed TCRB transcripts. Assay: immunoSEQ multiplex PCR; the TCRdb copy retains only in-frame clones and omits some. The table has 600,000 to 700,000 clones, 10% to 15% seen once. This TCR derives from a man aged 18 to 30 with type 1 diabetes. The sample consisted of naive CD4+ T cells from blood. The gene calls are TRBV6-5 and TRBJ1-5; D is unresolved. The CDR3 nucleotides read TGTGCCAGCAGTTCAAACGGGTATAGCAATCAGCCCCAGCATTTT. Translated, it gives CASSSNGYSNQPQHF.